This T cell receptor (beta chain) was documented in a study of OX40 agonist ivuxolimab in advanced cancers. Assay used: immunoSEQ multiplex PCR; TCRdb lists only in-frame clones, some missing. The sample yields approximately 17,000 clones, around 80% seen once. V lost 7 bases to trimming and J lost 4 bases, with 16 bases between them. Germline V gene data show CDR1 as SNHLY and CDR2 as FYNNEI. The CDR3 extends over 14 amino acids. The chain carries TRBV2 and TRBJ1-2; D call uncertain. This receptor was obtained from an adult with an advanced solid tumor such as melanoma, head and neck, liver or kidney cancer. Sequences were derived from CD4+ or CD8+ T cells sorted from blood, sampled in a trial of the OX40 agonist ivuxolimab. The CDR3 DNA reads TGTGCCAGCATACCGGGCGACACGGGCTATGGCTACACCTTC. Translating gives CASIPGDTGYGYTF.